This T cell receptor beta chain was recovered during a study of vaccination and CD4 T cells after COVID-19. Study-wide context: Cultures that served as controls received a CEFX pool, an HIV-1 Nef pool, or no peptide.

An Oncomine TCR Beta short-read assay was used to sequence the DNA from cultured CD4+ T cells. Investigators obtained genomic DNA by extraction from cultured CD4+ T cells. TCRdb recomputed calls from the PCR reads with MiXCR, one row per CDR3 protein. Of 2,500 to 4,000 distinct CDR3 sequences listed, around 25% are singletons. V lost 10 bases to trimming and J lost 2 bases; unmatched junction nucleotides: 10. The germline gives CDR1 MNHNS, CDR2 SASEGT. This CDR3 region has 14 residues. Treatment meaning: approximately 11-day PBMC culture with coronavirus spike peptide pools or control peptides (ViraFEST assay). This clonotype is medium-sized in the sample. Its target is unknown.

The J gene is TRBJ2-7, the V gene TRBV6-1, with 8 bases that match TRBD1. The starting material was CD4+ T cells from blood, cultured in vitro, obtained after SARS-CoV-2 vaccination. The origin of this receptor is a human donor who had recovered from COVID-19. CDR3 bases: TGTGCCATCCGGGGACAGGTCAATGCCTACGAGCAGTACTTC. It is translated as CAIRGQVNAYEQYF.